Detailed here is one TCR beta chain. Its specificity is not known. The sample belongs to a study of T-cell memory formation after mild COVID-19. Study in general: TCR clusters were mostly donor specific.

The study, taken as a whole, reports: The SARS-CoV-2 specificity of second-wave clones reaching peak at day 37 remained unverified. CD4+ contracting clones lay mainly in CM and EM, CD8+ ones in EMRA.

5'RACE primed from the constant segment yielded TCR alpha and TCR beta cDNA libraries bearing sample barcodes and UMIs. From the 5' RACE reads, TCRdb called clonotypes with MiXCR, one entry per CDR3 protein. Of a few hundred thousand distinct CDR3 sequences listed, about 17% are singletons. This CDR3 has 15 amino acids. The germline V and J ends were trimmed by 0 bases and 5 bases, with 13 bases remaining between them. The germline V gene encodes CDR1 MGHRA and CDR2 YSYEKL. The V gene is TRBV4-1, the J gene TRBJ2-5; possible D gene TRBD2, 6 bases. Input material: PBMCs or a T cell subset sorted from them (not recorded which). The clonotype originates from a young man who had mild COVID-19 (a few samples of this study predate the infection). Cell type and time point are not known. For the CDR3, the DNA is TGCGCCAGCAGCCAAGACCCCGTCAGCGGGGAGACCCAGTACTTC. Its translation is CASSQDPVSGETQYF.